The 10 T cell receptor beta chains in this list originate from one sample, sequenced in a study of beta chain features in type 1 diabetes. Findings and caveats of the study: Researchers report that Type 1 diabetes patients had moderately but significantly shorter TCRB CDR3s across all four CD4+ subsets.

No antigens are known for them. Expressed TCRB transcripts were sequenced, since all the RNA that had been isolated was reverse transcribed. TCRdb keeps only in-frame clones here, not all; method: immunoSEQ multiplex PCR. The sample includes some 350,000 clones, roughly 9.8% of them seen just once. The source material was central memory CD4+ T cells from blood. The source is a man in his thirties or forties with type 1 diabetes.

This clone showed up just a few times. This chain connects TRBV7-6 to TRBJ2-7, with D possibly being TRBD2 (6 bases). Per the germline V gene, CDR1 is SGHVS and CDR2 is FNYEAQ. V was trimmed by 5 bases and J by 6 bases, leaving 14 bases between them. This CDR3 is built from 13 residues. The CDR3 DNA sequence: TGTGCCAGCAGCCCAAGACTAGTCGGCGAGCAGTACTTC. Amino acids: CASSPRLVGEQYF.

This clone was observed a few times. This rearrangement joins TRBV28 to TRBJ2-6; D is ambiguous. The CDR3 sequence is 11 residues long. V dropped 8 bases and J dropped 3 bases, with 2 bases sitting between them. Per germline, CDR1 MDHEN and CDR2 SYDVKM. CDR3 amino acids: CASYGANVLTF. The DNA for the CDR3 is TGTGCCAGCTATGGGGCCAACGTCCTGACTTTC.

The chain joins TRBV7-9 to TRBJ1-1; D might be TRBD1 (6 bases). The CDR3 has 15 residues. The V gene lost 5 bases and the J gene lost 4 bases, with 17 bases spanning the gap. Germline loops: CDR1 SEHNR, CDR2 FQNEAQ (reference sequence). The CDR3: CASSENREGRTEAFF. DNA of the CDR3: TGTGCCAGCAGCGAAAACAGGGAGGGTCGCACTGAAGCTTTCTTT.

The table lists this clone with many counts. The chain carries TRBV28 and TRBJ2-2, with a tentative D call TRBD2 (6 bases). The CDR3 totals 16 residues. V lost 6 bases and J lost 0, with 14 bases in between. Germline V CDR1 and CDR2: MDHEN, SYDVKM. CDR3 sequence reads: CASSSRGRANTGELFF. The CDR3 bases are TGTGCCAGCAGCTCGCGGGGCAGGGCGAACACCGGGGAGCTGTTTTTT.

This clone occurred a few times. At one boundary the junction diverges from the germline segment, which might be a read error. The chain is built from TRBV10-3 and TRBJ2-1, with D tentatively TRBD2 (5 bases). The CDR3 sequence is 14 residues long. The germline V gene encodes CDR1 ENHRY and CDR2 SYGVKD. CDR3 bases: TGTGCCAGCAGTTACTCTGAACGGGGCAATGAGCAGTTCTTC. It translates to CASSYSERGNEQFF.

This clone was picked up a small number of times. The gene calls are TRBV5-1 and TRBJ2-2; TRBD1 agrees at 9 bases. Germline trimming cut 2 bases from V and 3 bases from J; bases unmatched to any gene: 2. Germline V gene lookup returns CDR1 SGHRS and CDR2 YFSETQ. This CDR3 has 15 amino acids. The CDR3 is CASSFGTGYTGELFF. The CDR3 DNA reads TGCGCCAGCAGCTTTGGGACAGGGTACACCGGGGAGCTGTTTTTT.

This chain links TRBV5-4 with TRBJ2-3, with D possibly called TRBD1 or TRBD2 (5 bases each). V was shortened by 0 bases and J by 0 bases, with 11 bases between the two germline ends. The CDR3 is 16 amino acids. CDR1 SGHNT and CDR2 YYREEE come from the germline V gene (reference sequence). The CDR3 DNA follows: TGTGCCAGCAGCTTGGATTGGGGACCCAGCACAGATACGCAGTATTTT. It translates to CASSLDWGPSTDTQYF.

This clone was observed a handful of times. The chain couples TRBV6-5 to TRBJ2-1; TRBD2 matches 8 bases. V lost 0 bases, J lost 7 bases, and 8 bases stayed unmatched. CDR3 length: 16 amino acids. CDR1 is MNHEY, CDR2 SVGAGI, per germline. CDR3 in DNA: TGTGCCAGCAGTTACTCATATTCAACGGGGGGGAATGAGCAGTTCTTC. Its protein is CASSYSYSTGGNEQFF.

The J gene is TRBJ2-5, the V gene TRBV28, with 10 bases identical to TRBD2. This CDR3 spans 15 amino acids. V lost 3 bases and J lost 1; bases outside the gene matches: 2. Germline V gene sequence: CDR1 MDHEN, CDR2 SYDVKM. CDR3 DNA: TGTGCCAGCAGTTTGGGACTAGCGCGCCAAGAGACCCAGTACTTC. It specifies CASSLGLARQETQYF.

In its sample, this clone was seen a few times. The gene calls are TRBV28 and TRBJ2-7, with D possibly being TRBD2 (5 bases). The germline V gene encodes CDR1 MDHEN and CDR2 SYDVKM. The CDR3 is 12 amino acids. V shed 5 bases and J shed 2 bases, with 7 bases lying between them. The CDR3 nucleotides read TGTGCCAGCAGTCCGGGGACCTACGAGCAGTACTTC. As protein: CASSPGTYEQYF.